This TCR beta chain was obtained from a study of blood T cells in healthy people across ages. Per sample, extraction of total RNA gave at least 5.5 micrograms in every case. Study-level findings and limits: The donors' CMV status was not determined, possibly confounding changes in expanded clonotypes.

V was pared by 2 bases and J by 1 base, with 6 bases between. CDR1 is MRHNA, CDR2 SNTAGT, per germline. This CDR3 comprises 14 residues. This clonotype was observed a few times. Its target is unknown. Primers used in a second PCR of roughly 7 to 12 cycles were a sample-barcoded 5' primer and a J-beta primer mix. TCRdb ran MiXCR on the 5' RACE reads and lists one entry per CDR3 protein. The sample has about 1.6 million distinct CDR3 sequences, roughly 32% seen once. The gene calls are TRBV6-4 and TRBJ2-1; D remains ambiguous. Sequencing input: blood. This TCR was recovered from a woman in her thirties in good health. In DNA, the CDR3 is TGTGCCAGCAGTGACCAGGTGTCCTACAATGAGCAGTTCTTC. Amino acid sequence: CASSDQVSYNEQFF.